The 4 T cell receptor beta chains below were found in one sample sequenced in a study of monozygotic twins with inflammatory bowel disease. TCRdb derives one entry per CDR3 protein from the 5' RACE reads, leaving out DNA. Its table lists more than 350,000 distinct CDR3 sequences. Sequenced input: blood. All receptors come from a human donor with ulcerative colitis or Crohn's disease, or a healthy co-twin of an affected twin (not recorded which).

This CDR3 is CASTPGESRDTQYF. The chain recombines TRBV21-1 with TRBJ2-3; there is no DNA to check the TCRdb D call of TRBD1. TRBV21-1 is tagged as a pseudogene. This CDR3 spans 14 amino acids.

This chain joins TRBV7-8 and TRBJ1-4; TCRdb selects TRBD1, and the lack of DNA leaves this call unchecked. This CDR3 spans 16 amino acids. Germline-derived CDR1 and CDR2 are SGHVS and FQNEAQ. CDR3 sequence reads: CASSLEVRRPGEKLFF.

This sequence joins TRBV27 and TRBJ2-3; no DNA is available, so the TRBD1 call from TCRdb remains unchecked. The length of the CDR3 is 15 residues. CDR1 and CDR2 (germline): MNHEY, SMNVEV (reference sequence). Here the CDR3 reads CASSLPGLGADTQYF.

This chain uses TRBV6-6 with TRBJ1-4. The CDR3 consists of 12 residues. Looked up from germline, CDR1 is MNHNY and CDR2 is SVGAGI (reference sequence). The CDR3 here is CASSYGGEKLFF.